This T cell receptor (beta chain) was observed in a study of radiotherapy plus CTLA-4 blockade in lung cancer. This clone was detected only a few times. The CDR3 loop spans 17 amino acids. V was trimmed by 2 bases and J by 0 bases, leaving 16 bases between them. The germline V gene has CDR1 PRHDT and CDR2 FYEKMQ (reference sequence). Method: immunoSEQ multiplex PCR; TCRdb's copy keeps in-frame clones and lacks some. The sample yields more than 75,000 clones, around 74% seen once. This chain links TRBV13 with TRBJ1-2; D uncertain. The sample was peripheral blood, taken from a patient treated with radiotherapy plus ipilimumab. This receptor was identified in a human donor with non-small cell lung cancer who had a partial response to radiotherapy plus ipilimumab. Some clones in this sample may be carry-over from other donors' samples. The CDR3 loop is CASSLRGFNTANYGYTF. DNA of the CDR3: TGTGCCAGCAGCTTACGAGGGTTCAATACAGCTAACTATGGCTACACCTTC.